Below, 24 T cell receptor beta chains from the same sample are listed, as sequenced in a study of shared clonotypes between healthy human individuals. TCRdb keeps only in-frame clones here, not all; method: immunoSEQ multiplex PCR. Of about 530,000 clones in the sample, less than 96% were seen once. Material: naive CD4+ T cells sorted from blood. This sample's subset: CD45RA+ positively selected. These receptors all stem from a woman in her 30s in good health.

The chain joins TRBV18 to TRBJ1-1, with 8 bases fitting TRBD1. This CDR3 region has 15 residues. Germline CDR1 and CDR2: KGHSH and LQKENI. V shed 4 bases, J shed 1 base, and the junction held 5 bases outside the gene matches. The CDR3 DNA sequence: TGTGCCAGCTCACGGTCGGACAGGGAGAACACTGAAGCTTTCTTT. Protein sequence: CASSRSDRENTEAFF.

The genes are TRBV10-3 and TRBJ2-6; D gene unclear. Trimming cost V 5 bases and J 5 bases, with 22 bases left between them. CDR1 ENHRY and CDR2 SYGVKD come from the germline V gene. The CDR3 runs 18 residues. CDR3 DNA sequence: TGTGCCATCAGTAAGCGAATCTGTATACAAAGTCGGGCCAACGTCCTGACTTTC. Protein sequence: CAISKRICIQSRANVLTF.

The chain carries TRBV6-4 and TRBJ2-2; the D gene is possibly TRBD2 (6 bases). Trimming removed 5 bases from V and 2 bases from J, with 15 bases in between. The CDR3 runs 16 residues. Germline CDR1 MRHNA, CDR2 SNTAGT. CDR3 sequence: CASSRSGPRNTGELFF. For the CDR3, the DNA is TGTGCCAGCAGTAGAAGCGGGCCGCGAAACACCGGGGAGCTGTTTTTT.

V usage is TRBV5-1 and J usage is TRBJ1-2; D unresolved. The V and J ends lost 0 bases and 8 bases respectively, with 20 bases between them. Germline values: CDR1 SGHRS, CDR2 YFSETQ. There are 16 residues in the CDR3. CDR3 in DNA: TGCGCCAGCAGCTTGGCCAGCACGATTTTAGATCGGGGCTACACCTTC. Protein product: CASSLASTILDRGYTF.

The chain recombines TRBV7-9 with TRBJ2-7; TRBD1 agrees at 8 bases. This CDR3 has 13 amino acids. Germline CDR1 is SEHNR and CDR2 is FQNEAQ (reference sequence). Germline trimming cut 6 bases from V and 3 bases from J; bases unmatched to any gene: 4. In DNA form, the CDR3 reads TGTGCCAGCAGTAGACAGGGGATCTACGAGCAGTACTTC. Translated: CASSRQGIYEQYF.

This chain links TRBV27 with TRBJ2-2; D possibly uses TRBD1 or TRBD2 (5 bases each). Germline lookup yields CDR1 MNHEY and CDR2 SMNVEV (reference sequence). With 4 bases removed from V and 2 bases from J, the gap between germline ends came to 11 bases. The CDR3 is 15 residues long. The DNA for the CDR3 is TGTGCCAGCAGTTCGGGACGTACAAACACCGGGGAGCTGTTTTTT. Protein sequence: CASSSGRTNTGELFF.

This chain uses TRBV28 with TRBJ2-7, with 12 bases identical to TRBD2. V shed 4 bases, J shed 4 bases, and the junction held 5 bases outside the gene matches. The CDR3 has 15 amino acids. Per the germline V gene, CDR1 is MDHEN and CDR2 is SYDVKM. The CDR3 DNA reads as TGTGCCAGCAGTTGGAAGACTAGCGGGAGATACGAGCAGTACTTC. Translation: CASSWKTSGRYEQYF.

The genes are TRBV28 and TRBJ1-1, with TRBD1 identical over 9 bases. Per germline, CDR1 MDHEN and CDR2 SYDVKM. V was clipped by 3 bases and J by 3 bases; unmatched bases: 2. The CDR3 totals 14 residues. The CDR3 DNA reads TGTGCCAGCAGTTTTGGGACAGGGCACACTGAAGCTTTCTTT. Protein product: CASSFGTGHTEAFF.

This chain uses TRBV11-2 with TRBJ2-7; D perhaps matches TRBD2 (5 bases). Trimming cost V 5 bases and J 6 bases, with 8 bases left between them. CDR3 size: 11 residues. CDR1 and CDR2 (germline): SGHAT, FQNNGV. This chain's CDR3 is CASSRRGEQYF. The CDR3, as DNA: TGTGCCAGCAGCCGCCGGGGCGAGCAGTACTTC.

This clone has just one count. J is TRBJ2-7 and V is TRBV18; unclear D gene. Germline values: CDR1 KGHSH, CDR2 LQKENI. The CDR3 runs to 16 residues. V dropped 1 base and J dropped 1 base, with 14 bases sitting between them. CDR3 coding DNA: TGTGCCAGCTCACCACAGTTTGAAGGTCAGTCCTACGAGCAGTACTTC. Amino acids: CASSPQFEGQSYEQYF.

The CDR3 sequence is CASVPDREGLAANYEQYF. CDR3 nucleotides: TGTGCTAGTGTTCCGGACAGGGAAGGACTAGCGGCAAACTACGAGCAGTACTTC. The genes are TRBV12-5 and TRBJ2-7, with 10 bases lining up with TRBD2. The germline V gene has CDR1 LGHNT and CDR2 FRNRAP. V lost 7 bases to trimming and J lost 3 bases; unmatched junction nucleotides: 18. The CDR3 has 18 residues.

This chain links TRBV28 with TRBJ2-1, with a weak D call TRBD1 (7 bases). Trimming took 6 bases from V and 5 from J, leaving 17 bases between them. The germline CDR1 and CDR2 sequences are MDHEN and SYDVKM. This CDR3 region has 15 residues. CDR3 nucleotide sequence: TGTGCCAGCAGCCTGCCGGAGGGGGCTCACAATGAGCAGTTCTTC. This translates into CASSLPEGAHNEQFF. Filled out from reference TRBV28 and TRBJ2-1, the complete variable domain reads DVKVTQSSRYLVKRTGEKVFLECVQDMDHENMFWYRQDPGLGLRLIYFSYDVKMKEKGDIPEGYSVSREKKERFSLILESASTNQTSMYLCASSLPEGAHNEQFFGPGTRLTVL.

A remark on this clone: One end of the junction varies from germline; a read error may be responsible. This sequence joins TRBV28 and TRBJ2-1, with 7 positions matching TRBD2. CDR3 size: 12 residues. CDR1 and CDR2 (germline): MDHEN, SYDVKM. The CDR3 region is CASINTRGRGVF. The CDR3 DNA reads as TGTGCCAGCATCAATACTAGGGGCCGGGGGGTCTTC.

This sequence joins TRBV7-8 and TRBJ2-1; D remains unclear. V lost 3 bases and J 1 base, leaving 7 bases between the germline ends. This CDR3 comprises 14 residues. Germline CDR1 is SGHVS and CDR2 is FQNEAQ. CDR3 DNA sequence: TGTGCCAGCAGCTTTGGCCAGTCCTACAATGAGCAGTTCTTC. It specifies CASSFGQSYNEQFF.

The rearrangement uses TRBV7-7 and TRBJ1-3; no clear D gene. The CDR3 is made up of 17 amino acids. V was trimmed by 2 bases and J by 3 bases, leaving 17 bases between them. Germline V CDR1 and CDR2: SSHAT, FNYEAQ (reference sequence). The CDR3 DNA is TGTGCCAGCAGCTTAAGTACCGGACCCGAGCATGGAAACACCATATATTTT. It encodes CASSLSTGPEHGNTIYF.

As regards this clone: Other DNA sequences of this sample code for an identical CDR3. The chain uses TRBV5-1 and TRBJ1-1; D remains unclear. Germline V gives CDR1 SGHRS, CDR2 YFSETQ. V shed 0 bases and J shed 1 base, with 7 bases lying between them. There are 14 residues in the CDR3. The CDR3 protein is CASSLVAGNTEAFF. In DNA, the CDR3 is TGCGCCAGCAGCTTGGTGGCGGGGAACACTGAAGCTTTCTTT.

The chain combines TRBV11-1 with TRBJ1-4, with TRBD1 matching over 8 bases. The CDR3 spans 14 residues. Germline loops: CDR1 SGHAT, CDR2 FQDESV (reference sequence). J lost 6 bases, V lost 5 bases, and 5 bases had no gene match. The CDR3 sequence is CASSADRVYEKLFF. The CDR3 nucleotides read TGTGCCAGCAGCGCGGACAGGGTTTATGAAAAACTGTTTTTT.

The chain carries TRBV27 and TRBJ1-1; a weak D match, TRBD1 (5 bases). The CDR3 loop spans 18 amino acids. CDR1 is MNHEY, CDR2 SMNVEV, per germline (reference sequence). With 0 bases removed from V and 6 bases from J, the gap between germline ends came to 23 bases. CDR3 sequence: CASSLSRGLAGRISEAFF. The CDR3 nucleotides read TGTGCCAGCAGTTTATCGAGGGGTCTTGCTGGTAGAATATCTGAAGCTTTCTTT.

The chain is built from TRBV2 and TRBJ2-7; TRBD2 matches at 9 bases. The CDR3 consists of 14 residues. The ends lost 5 bases at V and 0 bases at J; junction bases unmatched: 2. Germline V gene data show CDR1 as SNHLY and CDR2 as FYNNEI. CDR3 amino acids: CASSNSGSSYEQYF. CDR3 DNA sequence: TGTGCCAGCAGTAATAGCGGGAGCTCCTACGAGCAGTACTTC.

The chain uses TRBV11-2 and TRBJ2-7, with a possible D match to TRBD1 (5 bases). This CDR3 spans 13 amino acids. The V end lost 5 bases, the J end lost 5 bases, and 13 bases lay between the germline ends. The germline CDR1 and CDR2 sequences are SGHAT and FQNNGV. CDR3 loop: CASSPGHVHEQYF. The CDR3 bases are TGTGCCAGCAGCCCAGGACACGTCCACGAGCAGTACTTC.

The chain uses TRBV2 and TRBJ1-5; D call uncertain. The CDR3 covers 13 residues. In germline, CDR1 is SNHLY, CDR2 FYNNEI. V was shortened by 7 bases and J by 0 bases, with 7 bases between the two germline ends. This chain's CDR3 is CASKTDSNQPQHF. The CDR3 DNA reads TGTGCCAGCAAAACAGATAGCAATCAGCCCCAGCATTTT.

This clone was detected only once. The V gene is TRBV18, the J gene TRBJ2-1; 8 bases fit TRBD2. Germline loops: CDR1 KGHSH, CDR2 LQKENI. The CDR3 length is 15 residues. Trimming cost V 2 bases and J 2 bases; bases outside gene matches: 2. The CDR3 here is CASSPGLAAYNEQFF. The CDR3 bases are TGTGCCAGCTCACCAGGACTAGCAGCCTACAATGAGCAGTTCTTC.

The gene calls are TRBV20-1 and TRBJ2-7; D is unclear. Germline values: CDR1 DFQATT, CDR2 SNEGSKA (reference sequence). The length of the CDR3 is 10 residues. V lost 6 bases to trimming and J lost 6 bases, with 9 bases between them. The chain's CDR3 is CSASDSEQYF. The CDR3 DNA reads TGCAGTGCCAGCGATAGCGAGCAGTACTTC.

The V gene is TRBV6-1, the J gene TRBJ2-5; D is unclear. This CDR3 contains 11 residues. Germline CDR1 is MNHNS and CDR2 is SASEGT. Trimming took 6 bases from V and 2 from J, leaving 4 bases between them. CDR3 nucleotide sequence: TGTGCCAGCAGCCTACAAGAGACCCAGTACTTC. This gives the protein CASSLQETQYF.